These 9 T cell receptor beta chains were all obtained from the same sample, sequenced in a study of blood T cell repertoires in COVID-19. Assay used: immunoSEQ multiplex PCR; TCRdb lists only in-frame clones, some missing. The data contain about 69,000 clones, more than 75% of them singletons. The sequenced sample was peripheral blood. These receptor sequences come from a human donor in a cohort sampled during active COVID-19.

The chain employs TRBV10-1 and TRBJ1-5; TRBD1 matches 8 bases. This CDR3 has 14 residues. V dropped 3 bases and J dropped 5; count of bases not matched to a gene: 3. In germline, CDR1 is WNHNN, CDR2 SYGVQD (reference sequence). The CDR3 DNA is TGCGCCAGCAGTGACTCAGGGGGCGATCAGCCCCAGCATTTT. Protein: CASSDSGGDQPQHF.

This sequence joins TRBV2 and TRBJ2-7, with a weak D call TRBD2 (6 bases). The germline V gene has CDR1 SNHLY and CDR2 FYNNEI. This CDR3 is built from 13 residues. V was pared by 10 bases and J by 2 bases, with 15 bases between. CDR3 DNA: TGTGCCACCTCCTGGAGGGCGACCTACGAGCAGTACTTC. Translated: CATSWRATYEQYF.

This chain joins TRBV10-3 and TRBJ1-1, with D uncertain. CDR3 length: 14 amino acids. V lost 5 bases, J lost 3 bases, and 13 bases lay in between. The germline gives CDR1 ENHRY, CDR2 SYGVKD. The CDR3 sequence is CAISNSGSDTEAFF. The CDR3 DNA is TGTGCCATCAGTAATAGCGGTTCCGACACTGAAGCTTTCTTT.

The chain carries TRBV3-1 (or the pseudogene TRBV3-2) and TRBJ1-5; TRBD1 agrees at 9 bases. Germline CDR1 and CDR2: LGHDT and YNNKEL (reference sequence). After removal of 5 bases from V and 7 bases from J, the junction contained 12 bases not matched to a gene. The CDR3 is 16 residues long. The CDR3 loop reads CASSDSSTGGWQPQHF. CDR3 sequence (DNA): TGTGCCAGCAGCGACTCCTCGACAGGGGGATGGCAGCCCCAGCATTTT.

The genes are TRBV27 and TRBJ2-3, with 7 nucleotides matching TRBD1. Germline V CDR1 and CDR2: MNHEY, SMNVEV (reference sequence). The J segment lost 1 base and the V segment lost 4 bases, leaving 11 bases of the junction unmatched. This CDR3 comprises 17 residues. The CDR3 loop is CASSSKRQGPGTDTQYF. The CDR3, as DNA: TGTGCCAGCAGTTCTAAAAGACAGGGCCCAGGCACAGATACGCAGTATTTT.

The chain has TRBV7-9 and TRBJ1-5; tentatively, D is TRBD1 (5 bases). CDR3 length equals 12 residues. Per germline, CDR1 SEHNR and CDR2 FQNEAQ (reference sequence). The V and J ends lost 8 bases and 4 bases respectively, with 9 bases between them. The CDR3 loop reads CASGTGNQPQHF. DNA for the CDR3: TGTGCCAGCGGCACAGGAAATCAGCCCCAGCATTTT.

This chain joins TRBV6-5 and TRBJ1-1; perhaps TRBD1 as D (6 bases). Trimming cost V 3 bases and J 5 bases, with 13 bases left between them. Germline assignment: CDR1 MNHEY and CDR2 SVGAGI. The CDR3 loop spans 14 amino acids. CDR3 sequence: CASSYELRGTEAFF. The CDR3 coding sequence is TGTGCCAGCAGTTATGAGCTCAGGGGTACTGAAGCTTTCTTT.

V gene TRBV14 combines with J gene TRBJ1-1, with TRBD1 as a possible D gene (5 bases). The CDR3 extends over 13 amino acids. Trimming took 0 bases from V and 6 from J, leaving 8 bases between them. Per germline, CDR1 SGHDN and CDR2 FVKESK. DNA for the CDR3: TGTGCCAGCAGCCAAGACAGGGTCTCTGAAGCTTTCTTT. It codes for CASSQDRVSEAFF.

The rearrangement uses TRBV5-4 and TRBJ1-6, with D perhaps matching TRBD1 (6 bases). Germline V gene sequence: CDR1 SGHNT, CDR2 YYREEE (reference sequence). Trimming cost V 1 base and J 9 bases, with 11 bases left between them. This CDR3 is 14 amino acids long. The CDR3 sequence is CASSLYRESSPLHF. The DNA of the CDR3 is TGTGCCAGCAGCTTGTACAGGGAATCTTCACCCCTCCACTTT.